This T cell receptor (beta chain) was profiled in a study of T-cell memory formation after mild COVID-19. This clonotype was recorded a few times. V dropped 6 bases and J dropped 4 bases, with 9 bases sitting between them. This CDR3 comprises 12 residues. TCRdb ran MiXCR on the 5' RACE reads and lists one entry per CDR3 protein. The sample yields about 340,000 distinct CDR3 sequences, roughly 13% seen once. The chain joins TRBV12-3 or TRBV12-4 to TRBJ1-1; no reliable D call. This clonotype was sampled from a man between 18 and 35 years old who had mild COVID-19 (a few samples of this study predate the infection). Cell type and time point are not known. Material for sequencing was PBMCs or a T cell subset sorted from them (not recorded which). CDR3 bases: TGTGCCAGCAGGGGAATGGGCACTGAAGCTTTCTTT. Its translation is CASRGMGTEAFF.